One and the same sample provided the 15 T cell receptor beta chains below, sequenced in a study of blood T cell repertoires in COVID-19. Some clones are missing from TCRdb's copy, which holds only in-frame ones; the method was immunoSEQ multiplex PCR. The data hold about 250,000 clones, with roughly 80% observed a single time. Sequencing was performed on peripheral blood. The receptor source for this set is a man aged 45-65 years with active or convalescent COVID-19.

The chain uses TRBV7-9 and TRBJ1-1, with D perhaps matching TRBD1 (6 bases). Germline lookup yields CDR1 SEHNR and CDR2 FQNEAQ (reference sequence). The CDR3 loop spans 15 amino acids. V was pared by 4 bases and J by 3 bases, with 15 bases between. In DNA form, the CDR3 reads TGTGCCAGCAGCTCGGAACAGGGTTTGGACACTGAAGCTTTCTTT. Its protein is CASSSEQGLDTEAFF.

The chain couples TRBV5-1 to TRBJ2-7; 8 nucleotides line up with TRBD1. The CDR3 sequence is 15 residues long. CDR1 is SGHRS and CDR2 is YFSETQ in the germline V gene. Trimming took 5 bases from V and 2 from J; bases not matched to a gene: 9. CDR3 amino acids: CASRPGQGDTYEQYF. DNA of the CDR3: TGCGCCAGCAGGCCTGGACAGGGTGATACCTACGAGCAGTACTTC. Drawing the rest from reference TRBV5-1 and TRBJ2-7, the complete variable domain is KAGVTQTPRYLIKTRGQQVTLSCSPISGHRSVSWYQQTPGQGLQFLFEYFSETQRNKGNFPGRFSGRQFSNSRSEMNVSTLELGDSALYLCASRPGQGDTYEQYFGPGTRLTVT.

The chain couples TRBV10-3 to TRBJ1-4; D perhaps matches TRBD1 (5 bases). With 0 bases removed from V and 7 bases from J, the gap between germline ends came to 15 bases. Germline lookup yields CDR1 ENHRY and CDR2 SYGVKD. The CDR3 sequence is 16 residues long. The CDR3 is CAISESFIGEGEKLFF. The CDR3 DNA reads TGTGCCATCAGTGAGTCGTTTATAGGGGAGGGTGAAAAACTGTTTTTT.

Only a few counts were recorded for this clone. The CDR3 DNA reads TGTGCCAGCAGCAACCTCTGGGACAGGGATTCTATCACTGAAGCTTTCTTT. Its protein is CASSNLWDRDSITEAFF. The chain employs TRBV21-1 and TRBJ1-1; TRBD1 was called by the table and not checked on the DNA. TRBV21-1 constitutes a pseudogene. The length of the CDR3 is 17 residues.

This sequence joins TRBV5-1 and TRBJ2-1; 8 bases are a match to TRBD2. In germline, CDR1 is SGHRS, CDR2 YFSETQ. This CDR3 contains 16 residues. V shed 0 bases, J shed 8 bases, and the junction held 10 bases outside the gene matches. The CDR3 region is CASSLDLGGVPYEQFF. As DNA, the CDR3 is TGCGCCAGCAGCTTGGATCTCGGGGGGGTCCCCTATGAGCAGTTCTTC. The variable domain in full, with the rest retrieved from reference TRBV5-1 and TRBJ2-1, is KAGVTQTPRYLIKTRGQQVTLSCSPISGHRSVSWYQQTPGQGLQFLFEYFSETQRNKGNFPGRFSGRQFSNSRSEMNVSTLELGDSALYLCASSLDLGGVPYEQFFGPGTRLTVL.

The chain joins TRBV6-5 to TRBJ2-1; 9 bases match TRBD2. The CDR3 consists of 14 residues. The germline V gene encodes CDR1 MNHEY and CDR2 SVGAGI. V shed 6 bases, J shed 6 bases, and the junction held 6 bases outside the gene matches. The CDR3 nucleotides are TGTGCCAGCAGGGGCGGGGGGGATCTCAATGAGCAGTTCTTC. This gives the protein CASRGGGDLNEQFF.

The chain couples TRBV12-3 or TRBV12-4 to TRBJ2-1, with D unclear. This CDR3 region has 12 residues. V was trimmed by 1 base and J by 9 bases, leaving 7 bases between them. This CDR3 reads CASSLGQAEQFF. The CDR3 DNA reads as TGTGCCAGCAGTTTAGGCCAGGCTGAGCAGTTCTTC.

This chain connects TRBV5-1 to TRBJ2-7, with 11 bases identical to TRBD1. This CDR3 is built from 16 residues. Germline-derived CDR1 and CDR2 are SGHRS and YFSETQ. Trimming removed 3 bases from V and 2 bases from J; junction bases left unmatched: 7. The CDR3 nucleotides read TGCGCCAGCAGCTCGGGACAGGGGGTTAGCCCCTACGAGCAGTACTTC. It codes for CASSSGQGVSPYEQYF.

The chain recombines TRBV6-4 with TRBJ2-1, with 8 bases identical to TRBD2. J lost 5 bases, V lost 3 bases, and 3 bases had no gene match. This CDR3 region has 14 residues. Germline loops: CDR1 MRHNA, CDR2 SNTAGT. Here the CDR3 reads CASSESGGDNEQFF. CDR3 sequence (DNA): TGTGCCAGCAGTGAGTCGGGGGGGGACAATGAGCAGTTCTTC.

The genes are TRBV9 and TRBJ2-2; D is perhaps TRBD2 (5 bases). Germline CDR1 and CDR2: SGDLS and YYNGEE. V was clipped by 0 bases and J by 4 bases, with 10 bases between them. The CDR3 is made up of 15 amino acids. CDR3 sequence: CASSVAGGSTGELFF. CDR3 DNA: TGTGCCAGCAGCGTAGCTGGCGGGTCCACCGGGGAGCTGTTTTTT.

The rearrangement uses TRBV7-3 and TRBJ2-3; D is unclear. The CDR3 runs 20 residues. Trimming took 4 bases from V and 2 from J, leaving 28 bases between them. Germline V gives CDR1 SGHTA, CDR2 FQGTGA. The CDR3 DNA is TGTGCCAGCAGCTCAGACGGATATAGACCATCCGGAGACGACACAGATACGCAGTATTTT. Its translation is CASSSDGYRPSGDDTDTQYF.

The chain couples TRBV6-2 or TRBV6-3 to TRBJ1-5; TRBD1 agrees at 7 bases. In germline, CDR1 is MNHEY, CDR2 SVGEGT. V gave up 6 bases and J gave up 9 bases; unmatched junction bases: 8. The CDR3 spans 13 residues. The CDR3 region has the DNA TGTGCCAGCAGCCCACAGGGGAGCGGGCCCCAGCATTTT. Its translation: CASSPQGSGPQHF.

This chain joins TRBV6-1 and TRBJ1-5; D might be TRBD1 (5 bases). V lost 1 base to trimming and J lost 6 bases, with 10 bases between them. Germline V CDR1 and CDR2: MNHNS, SASEGT. The CDR3 spans 14 residues. The CDR3 is CASSEGQGSQPQHF. The CDR3 DNA reads TGTGCCAGCAGTGAAGGGCAGGGAAGTCAGCCCCAGCATTTT.

This sequence joins TRBV9 and TRBJ2-1; TRBD2 matches 14 bases. Germline-derived CDR1 and CDR2 are SGDLS and YYNGEE. Trimming took 4 bases from V and 8 from J; bases not matched to a gene: 8. This CDR3 has 16 amino acids. Here the CDR3 DNA reads TGTGCCAGCAGCCAGACTAGCGGGGGGGCCTGGGATGAGCAGTTCTTC. Amino acid sequence: CASSQTSGGAWDEQFF.

The V gene is TRBV3-1 (or the pseudogene TRBV3-2), the J gene TRBJ1-1; D uncertain. CDR1 is LGHDT and CDR2 is YNNKEL in the germline V gene (reference sequence). The CDR3 extends over 14 amino acids. V lost 1 base and J lost 1, with 7 bases in between. CDR3 nucleotides: TGTGCCAGCAGCCAAGGAGCGCAGAACACTGAAGCTTTCTTT. Encoded protein: CASSQGAQNTEAFF.